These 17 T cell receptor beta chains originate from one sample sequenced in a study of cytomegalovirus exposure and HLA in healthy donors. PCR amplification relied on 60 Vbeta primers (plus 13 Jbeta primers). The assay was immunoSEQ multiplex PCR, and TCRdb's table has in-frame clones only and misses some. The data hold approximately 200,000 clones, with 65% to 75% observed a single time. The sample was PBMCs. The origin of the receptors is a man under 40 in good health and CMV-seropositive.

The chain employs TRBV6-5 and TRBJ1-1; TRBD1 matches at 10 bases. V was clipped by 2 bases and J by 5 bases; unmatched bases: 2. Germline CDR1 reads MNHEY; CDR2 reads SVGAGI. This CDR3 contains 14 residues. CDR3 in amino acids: CASSYGTGVTEAFF. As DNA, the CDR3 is TGTGCCAGCAGTTACGGGACAGGGGTTACTGAAGCTTTCTTT.

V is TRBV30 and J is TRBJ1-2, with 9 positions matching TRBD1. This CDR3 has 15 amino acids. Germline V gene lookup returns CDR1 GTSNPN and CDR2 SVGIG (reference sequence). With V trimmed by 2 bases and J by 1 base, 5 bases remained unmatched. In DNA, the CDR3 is TGTGCCTGGAGTATCGGGACAGGGTATAACTATGGCTACACCTTC. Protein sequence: CAWSIGTGYNYGYTF.

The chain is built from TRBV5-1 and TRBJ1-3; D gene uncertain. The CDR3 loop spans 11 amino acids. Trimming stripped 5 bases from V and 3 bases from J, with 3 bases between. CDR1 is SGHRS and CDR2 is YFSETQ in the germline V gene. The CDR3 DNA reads TGCGCCAGCAGTAGTGGAAACACCATATATTTT. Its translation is CASSSGNTIYF.

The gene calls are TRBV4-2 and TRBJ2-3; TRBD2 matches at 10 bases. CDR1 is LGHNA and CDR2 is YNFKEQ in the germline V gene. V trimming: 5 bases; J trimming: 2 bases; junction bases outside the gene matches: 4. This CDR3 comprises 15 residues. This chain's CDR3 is CASSIAGGHTDTQYF. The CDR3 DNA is TGTGCCAGCAGCATAGCGGGGGGCCACACAGATACGCAGTATTTT.

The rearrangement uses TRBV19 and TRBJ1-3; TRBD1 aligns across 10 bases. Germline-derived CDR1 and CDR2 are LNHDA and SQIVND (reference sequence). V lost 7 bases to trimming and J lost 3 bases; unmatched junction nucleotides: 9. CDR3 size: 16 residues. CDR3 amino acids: CASNPGWTGGGNTIYF. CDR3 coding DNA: TGTGCCAGTAATCCGGGTTGGACAGGGGGTGGAAACACCATATATTTT.

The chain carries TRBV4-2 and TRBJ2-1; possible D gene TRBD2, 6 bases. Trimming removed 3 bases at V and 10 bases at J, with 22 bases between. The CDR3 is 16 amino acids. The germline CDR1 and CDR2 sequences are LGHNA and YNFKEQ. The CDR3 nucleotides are TGTGCCAGCAGCCAGGGACTCCGGACTGGCTCGCGCGAGCAGTTCTTC. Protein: CASSQGLRTGSREQFF.

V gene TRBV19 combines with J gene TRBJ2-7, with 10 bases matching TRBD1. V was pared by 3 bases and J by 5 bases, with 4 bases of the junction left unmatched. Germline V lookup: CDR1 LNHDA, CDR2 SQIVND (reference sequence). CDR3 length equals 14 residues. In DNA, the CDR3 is TGTGCCAGTAGTATCCCGGGACAGGGGCACGAGCAGTACTTC. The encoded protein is CASSIPGQGHEQYF.

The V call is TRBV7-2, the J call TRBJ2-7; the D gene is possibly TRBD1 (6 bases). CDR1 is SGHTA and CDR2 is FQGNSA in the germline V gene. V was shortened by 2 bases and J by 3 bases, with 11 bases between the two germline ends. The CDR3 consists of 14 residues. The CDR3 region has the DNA TGTGCCAGCAGCTTATCAGGGGCCGGCTACGAGCAGTACTTC. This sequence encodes CASSLSGAGYEQYF.

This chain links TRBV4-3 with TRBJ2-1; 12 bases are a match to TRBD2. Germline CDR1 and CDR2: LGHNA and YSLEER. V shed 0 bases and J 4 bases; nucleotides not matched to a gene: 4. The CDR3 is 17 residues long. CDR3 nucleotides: TGCGCCAGCAGCCAAGACTGGACTAGCGGGGTTTACAATGAGCAGTTCTTC. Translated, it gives CASSQDWTSGVYNEQFF.

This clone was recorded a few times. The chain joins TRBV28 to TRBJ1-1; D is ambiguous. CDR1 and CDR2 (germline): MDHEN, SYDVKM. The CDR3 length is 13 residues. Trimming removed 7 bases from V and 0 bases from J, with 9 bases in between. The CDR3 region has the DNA TGTGCCAGCACCCCGGTACTGAACACTGAAGCTTTCTTT. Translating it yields CASTPVLNTEAFF.

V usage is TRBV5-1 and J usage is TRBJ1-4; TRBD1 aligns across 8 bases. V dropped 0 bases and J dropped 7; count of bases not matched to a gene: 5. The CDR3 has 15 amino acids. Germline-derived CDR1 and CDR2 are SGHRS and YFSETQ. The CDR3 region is CASSLGSGGVEKLFF. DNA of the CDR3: TGCGCCAGCAGCTTGGGGTCAGGGGGCGTTGAAAAACTGTTTTTT.

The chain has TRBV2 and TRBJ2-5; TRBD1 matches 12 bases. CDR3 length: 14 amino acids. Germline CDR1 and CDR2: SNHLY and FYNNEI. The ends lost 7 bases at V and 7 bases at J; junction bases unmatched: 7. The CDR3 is CASTGTGGRGTQYF. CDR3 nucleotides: TGTGCCAGCACCGGGACAGGGGGCCGAGGGACCCAGTACTTC. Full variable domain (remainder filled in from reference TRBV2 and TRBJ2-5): EPEVTQTPSHQVTQMGQEVILRCVPISNHLYFYWYRQILGQKVEFLVSFYNNEISEKSEIFDDQFSVERPDGSNFTLKIRSTKLEDSAMYFCASTGTGGRGTQYFGPGTRLLVL.

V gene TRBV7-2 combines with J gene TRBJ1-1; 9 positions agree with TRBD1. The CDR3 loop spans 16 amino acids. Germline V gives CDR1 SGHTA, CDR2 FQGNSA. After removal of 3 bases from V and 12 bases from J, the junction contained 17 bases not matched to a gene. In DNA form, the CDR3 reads TGTGCCAGCAGCTTGAATCCCATAACAGGGGGCCTAAGGCCTTTCTTT. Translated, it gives CASSLNPITGGLRPFF.

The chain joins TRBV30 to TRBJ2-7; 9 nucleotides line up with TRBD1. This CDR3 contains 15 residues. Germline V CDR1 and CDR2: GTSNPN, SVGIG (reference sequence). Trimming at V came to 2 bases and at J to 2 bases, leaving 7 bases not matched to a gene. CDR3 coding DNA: TGTGCCTGGAGTTACAGGGGGCCTCGTGCCTACGAGCAGTACTTC. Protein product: CAWSYRGPRAYEQYF.

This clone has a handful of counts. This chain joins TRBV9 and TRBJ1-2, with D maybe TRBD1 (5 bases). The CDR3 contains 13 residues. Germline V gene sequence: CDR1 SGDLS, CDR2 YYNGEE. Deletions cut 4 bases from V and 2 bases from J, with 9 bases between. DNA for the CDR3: TGTGCCAGCAGCCCGGACACCAACTATGGCTACACCTTC. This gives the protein CASSPDTNYGYTF.

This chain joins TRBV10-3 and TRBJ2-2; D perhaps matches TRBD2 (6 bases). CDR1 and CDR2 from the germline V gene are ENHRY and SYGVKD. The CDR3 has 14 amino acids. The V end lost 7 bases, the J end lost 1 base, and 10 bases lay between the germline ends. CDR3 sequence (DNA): TGTGCCATCACGCTAGCGCAGAACACCGGGGAGCTGTTTTTT. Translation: CAITLAQNTGELFF.

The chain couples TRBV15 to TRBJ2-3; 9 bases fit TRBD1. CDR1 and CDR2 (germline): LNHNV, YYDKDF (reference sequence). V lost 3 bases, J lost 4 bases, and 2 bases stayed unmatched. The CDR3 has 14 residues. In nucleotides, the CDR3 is TGTGCCACCAGCAGCGGGACAGGGCCAGATACGCAGTATTTT. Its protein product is CATSSGTGPDTQYF. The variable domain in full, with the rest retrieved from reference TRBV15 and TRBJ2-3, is DAMVIQNPRYQVTQFGKPVTLSCSQTLNHNVMYWYQQKSSQAPKLLFHYYDKDFNNEADTPDNFQSRRPNTSFCFLDIRSPGLGDTAMYLCATSSGTGPDTQYFGPGTRLTVL.